Each of the 9 T cell receptor beta chains below was sequenced from the same sample in a study of response to subunit inactivated influenza vaccine. MiXCR, run by TCRdb on the RT-PCR reads, gives a single entry per CDR3 protein. Among around 520,000 distinct CDR3 sequences, around 25% were seen once, and the ten largest hold approximately 2%. The sequenced sample was CD4+ T cells sorted from PBMCs, obtained roughly 5 days after vaccination. Receptors were obtained from a man in his fifties who received an inactivated influenza vaccine.

This clonotype was seen only a few times. This sequence joins TRBV6-1 and TRBJ2-1; the D gene is possibly TRBD2 (5 bases). The germline V gene encodes CDR1 MNHNS and CDR2 SASEGT. The length of the CDR3 is 14 residues. Deletions cut 1 base from V and 4 bases from J, with 8 bases between. The CDR3 DNA reads TGTGCCAGCAGTGAAGACGGAGGATACAATGAGCAGTTCTTC. It yields the protein CASSEDGGYNEQFF.

The chain recombines TRBV29-1 with TRBJ1-1, with TRBD1 as a possible D gene (5 bases). Germline V lookup: CDR1 SQVTM, CDR2 ANQGSEA. V shed 7 bases and J shed 10 bases, with 19 bases lying between them. This CDR3 region has 12 residues. The CDR3 DNA reads as TGCAGCGCCGGGAGTCAGTCCGGGGGAGCTTTCTTT. It codes for CSAGSQSGGAFF.

The rearrangement joins TRBV7-9 to TRBJ2-5; 8 positions match TRBD2. CDR1 is SEHNR, CDR2 FQNEAQ, per germline (reference sequence). The CDR3 runs 17 residues. The ends lost 5 bases at V and 2 bases at J; junction bases unmatched: 13. CDR3 sequence: CASSTIARAGAQETQYF. As DNA, the CDR3 is TGTGCCAGCAGCACCATCGCCCGAGCGGGGGCACAAGAGACCCAGTACTTC. The whole variable domain, remainder taken from reference TRBV7-9 and TRBJ2-5, is DTGVSQNPRHKITKRGQNVTFRCDPISEHNRLYWYRQTLGQGPEFLTYFQNEAQLEKSRLLSDRFSAERPKGSFSTLEIQRTEQGDSAMYLCASSTIARAGAQETQYFGPGTRLLVL.

The chain has TRBV27 and TRBJ2-3, with 14 bases identical to TRBD2. The trim removed 6 bases at V and 8 bases at J, leaving 4 bases unmatched. Germline V gives CDR1 MNHEY, CDR2 SMNVEV (reference sequence). This CDR3 has 14 amino acids. Written as DNA, the CDR3 is TGTGCCAGCAGCTCGGGACTAGCGGGAGTTACGCAGTATTTT. Translated, it gives CASSSGLAGVTQYF.

This clonotype showed up just a few times. The V gene is TRBV10-3, the J gene TRBJ2-7; 15 bases line up with TRBD2. This CDR3 spans 19 amino acids. From germline, CDR1 is ENHRY and CDR2 SYGVKD. V trimming: 3 bases; J trimming: 3 bases; junction bases outside the gene matches: 12. The CDR3 sequence is CAISDLRTSGRALDYEQYF. CDR3 DNA sequence: TGTGCCATCAGTGACTTAAGGACTAGCGGGAGGGCCCTCGACTACGAGCAGTACTTC.

The rearrangement joins TRBV7-2 to TRBJ2-3, with 10 bases aligning to TRBD2. The CDR3 contains 17 residues. Germline V gene sequence: CDR1 SGHTA, CDR2 FQGNSA. The junction had 9 bases not matched to a gene; V was cut back by 4 bases and J by 2 bases. The CDR3 bases are TGTGCCAGCAGCTACCAAGGGAGCGGGGGGGCCACAGATACGCAGTATTTT. It encodes CASSYQGSGGATDTQYF.

This clonotype was seen many times. J is TRBJ2-1 and V is TRBV14, with TRBD2 matching 12 bases. Germline lookup yields CDR1 SGHDN and CDR2 FVKESK. Germline trimming cut 6 bases from V and 9 bases from J; bases unmatched to any gene: 6. The CDR3 loop spans 14 amino acids. The CDR3 spells CASRTSGSSGEQFF. Here the CDR3 DNA reads TGTGCCAGCAGGACTAGCGGGAGTTCTGGTGAGCAGTTCTTC. Combining the CDR3 with reference TRBV14 and TRBJ2-1 gives the whole variable domain EAGVTQFPSHSVIEKGQTVTLRCDPISGHDNLYWYRRVMGKEIKFLLHFVKESKQDESGMPNNRFLAERTGGTYSTLKVQPAELEDSGVYFCASRTSGSSGEQFFGPGTRLTVL.

This chain uses TRBV4-2 with TRBJ2-3, with 8 bases identical to TRBD2. V was pared by 0 bases and J by 3 bases, with 5 bases of the junction left unmatched. This CDR3 has 16 amino acids. Germline lookup yields CDR1 LGHNA and CDR2 YNFKEQ. The CDR3 loop reads CASSQDLSGRTDTQYF. The CDR3 DNA reads TGTGCCAGCAGCCAAGATCTAAGCGGGAGAACAGATACGCAGTATTTT.

This clonotype was picked up a small number of times. The chain has TRBV12-3 or TRBV12-4 and TRBJ2-2; 11 bases map to TRBD2. The CDR3 contains 17 residues. The junction had 5 bases not matched to a gene; V was cut back by 3 bases and J by 2 bases. The CDR3 DNA reads as TGTGCCAGCAGTTTTTCTAGCGGGGGGACTAACACCGGGGAGCTGTTTTTT. Amino acids: CASSFSSGGTNTGELFF.